The 19 T cell receptor beta chains below all came from one sample that was sequenced in a study of tumour-infiltrating T cells in Burkitt lymphoma. Only in-frame clones appear in the TCRdb table, and some are missing; sequencing was by immunoSEQ multiplex PCR. Here the sample spans about 5,600 clones, less than 20% being singletons. Specimen: tumor tissue. These receptors originate from a human donor with diffuse large B-cell lymphoma.

Worth noting for this clone: This sample also contains other DNA sequences that code for the same CDR3. The rearrangement joins TRBV18 to TRBJ1-2; a possible D gene is TRBD1 (6 bases). There are 14 residues in the CDR3. V lost 6 bases and J lost 0, with 11 bases in between. The germline gives CDR1 KGHSH, CDR2 LQKENI. The CDR3 is CASSSDSSNYGYTF. The CDR3 DNA reads TGTGCCAGCTCCTCGGACAGCTCTAACTATGGCTACACCTTC. The full variable domain, with the rest looked up from reference TRBV18 and TRBJ1-2, is NAGVMQNPRHLVRRRGQEARLRCSPMKGHSHVYWYRQLPEEGLKFMVYLQKENIIDESGMPKERFSAEFPKEGPSILRIQQVVRGDSAAYFCASSSDSSNYGYTFGSGTRLTVV.

V gene TRBV6-5 combines with J gene TRBJ1-5; D gene unclear. CDR1 is MNHEY, CDR2 SVGAGI, per germline. The CDR3 spans 14 residues. With 2 bases removed from V and 5 bases from J, the gap between germline ends came to 10 bases. The DNA for the CDR3 is TGTGCCAGCAGTTACGCAGGTGGCGATCAGCCCCAGCATTTT. It translates to CASSYAGGDQPQHF.

This clone was seen only a few times. V is TRBV19 and J is TRBJ2-5, with D possibly matching TRBD2 (7 bases). Trimming stripped 6 bases from V and 4 bases from J, with 15 bases between. The germline CDR1 and CDR2 sequences are LNHDA and SQIVND (reference sequence). The CDR3 loop spans 14 amino acids. The CDR3, as DNA: TGTGCCAGTAGCATGAGAGGGGGGGCAGAGACCCAGTACTTC. Translated, it gives CASSMRGGAETQYF.

This clone appeared a few times. V gene TRBV19 combines with J gene TRBJ2-7; D is possibly TRBD1 (6 bases). Germline assignment: CDR1 LNHDA and CDR2 SQIVND (reference sequence). V shed 8 bases and J shed 3 bases, with 8 bases lying between them. The CDR3 is 11 amino acids. The CDR3 loop is CASGTFYEQYF. The CDR3, as DNA: TGTGCCAGTGGGACATTCTACGAGCAGTACTTC.

This clone was observed a handful of times. V and J are TRBV18 and TRBJ2-6; D may match TRBD1 or TRBD2 (5 bases each). There are 17 residues in the CDR3. Germline CDR1 and CDR2: KGHSH and LQKENI. Deletions cut 2 bases from V and 0 bases from J, with 11 bases between. CDR3 amino acids: CASSPNAGSSGANVLTF. CDR3 nucleotide sequence: TGTGCCAGCTCACCAAACGCAGGGAGCTCTGGGGCCAACGTCCTGACTTTC.

The chain has TRBV6-5 and TRBJ1-5; possibly TRBD1 for D (5 bases). Germline CDR1 is MNHEY and CDR2 is SVGAGI. The V gene lost 0 bases and the J gene lost 2 bases, with 5 bases spanning the gap. The CDR3 has 14 residues. The CDR3 region has the DNA TGTGCCAGCAGTTACTCAGGGGGCAATCAGCCCCAGCATTTT. This encodes CASSYSGGNQPQHF.

A few counts support this clone. The gene calls are TRBV2 and TRBJ2-5; 14 positions agree with TRBD2. Germline CDR1 reads SNHLY; CDR2 reads FYNNEI. The V segment lost 8 bases and the J segment 7 bases; nucleotides outside the gene matches: 6. The CDR3 runs to 14 residues. The CDR3 sequence: CASEAGTSGGTQYF. In nucleotides, the CDR3 is TGTGCCAGCGAGGCCGGGACTAGCGGGGGGACCCAGTACTTC.

The sample holds a few counts of this clone. This chain connects TRBV4-1 to TRBJ1-1; TRBD1 agrees at 9 bases. The ends lost 4 bases at V and 5 bases at J; junction bases unmatched: 5. This CDR3 is 14 amino acids long. The germline V gene has CDR1 MGHRA and CDR2 YSYEKL. Here the CDR3 DNA reads TGCGCCAGCAGCCCGGACAGGGGTGGGACTGAAGCTTTCTTT. This codes for CASSPDRGGTEAFF.

This clone came up a few times. This chain connects TRBV5-1 to TRBJ2-1, with 7 nucleotides matching TRBD2. The CDR3 covers 16 residues. Germline loops: CDR1 SGHRS, CDR2 YFSETQ. Losses at the gene ends were 0 bases for V and 4 bases for J; bases not matched to a gene: 7. The CDR3 coding sequence is TGCGCCAGCAGCTTGGGAGGTACAGCGGGATACAATGAGCAGTTCTTC. It translates to CASSLGGTAGYNEQFF.

V is TRBV27 and J is TRBJ1-1, with TRBD1 identical over 7 bases. CDR1 and CDR2 from the germline V gene are MNHEY and SMNVEV (reference sequence). Unmatched junction bases numbered 9, after V lost 5 bases and J lost 6 bases. The CDR3 is 14 amino acids. CDR3 sequence reads: CASSPQGEWAEAFF. The CDR3, as DNA: TGTGCCAGCAGTCCCCAGGGGGAGTGGGCTGAAGCTTTCTTT.

There are a few counts of this clone. The rearrangement uses TRBV5-1 and TRBJ1-4, with 9 bases fitting TRBD1. The CDR3 extends over 16 amino acids. Germline loops: CDR1 SGHRS, CDR2 YFSETQ. J lost 3 bases, V lost 3 bases, and 6 bases had no gene match. The CDR3 loop is CASSSEQGAPNEKLFF. The DNA of the CDR3 is TGCGCCAGCAGCTCCGAACAGGGGGCCCCTAATGAAAAACTGTTTTTT.

The genes are TRBV28 and TRBJ1-1; D remains ambiguous. Germline V gene data show CDR1 as MDHEN and CDR2 as SYDVKM. The CDR3 is made up of 17 amino acids. Trimming shortened V by 5 bases and J by 3 bases, and 22 bases separated the two germline ends. The CDR3 sequence: CASSRINVIRAYTEAFF. In DNA, the CDR3 is TGTGCCAGCAGTAGGATCAATGTGATTAGGGCGTACACTGAAGCTTTCTTT.

This clone has a handful of counts. V usage is TRBV5-1 and J usage is TRBJ2-6, with a weak D call TRBD1 (5 bases). The CDR3 spans 15 residues. Between the trimmed V and J ends, which lost 0 bases and 2 bases, there was a span of 6 bases. CDR1 is SGHRS, CDR2 YFSETQ, per germline. The CDR3 nucleotides read TGCGCCAGCAGCTTGGAGGGGACTGGGGCCAACGTCCTGACTTTC. Its protein is CASSLEGTGANVLTF.

The chain has TRBV2 and TRBJ2-3; 8 bases map to TRBD2. This CDR3 is built from 15 residues. The V and J ends lost 5 bases and 3 bases, in that order; junction bases with no gene match: 7. Germline V gene sequence: CDR1 SNHLY, CDR2 FYNNEI. The CDR3 reads CASSQEERGTDTQYF. In DNA, the CDR3 is TGTGCCAGCAGTCAAGAAGAGCGGGGGACAGATACGCAGTATTTT.

The V gene is TRBV29-1, the J gene TRBJ1-2; 12 nucleotides line up with TRBD1. Trimming cost V 6 bases and J 4 bases; bases outside gene matches: 3. The CDR3 has 13 residues. Germline assignment: CDR1 SQVTM and CDR2 ANQGSEA. The CDR3 sequence is CSVGTGGGYGYTF. CDR3 sequence (DNA): TGCAGCGTGGGGACAGGGGGCGGCTATGGCTACACCTTC. Full variable domain (rest looked up from reference TRBV29-1 and TRBJ1-2): SAVISQKPSRDICQRGTSLTIQCQVDSQVTMMFWYRQQPGQSLTLIATANQGSEATYESGFVIDKFPISRPNLTFSTLTVSNMSPEDSSIYLCSVGTGGGYGYTFGSGTRLTVV.

This clone occurred a few times. This sequence joins TRBV30 and TRBJ2-7, with TRBD2 matching over 8 bases. The CDR3 consists of 14 residues. Germline CDR1 and CDR2: GTSNPN and SVGIG (reference sequence). Trimming at V came to 1 base and at J to 0 bases, leaving 2 bases not matched to a gene. CDR3 in DNA: TGTGCCTGGAGTGGGGCGGGGGGCTCCTACGAGCAGTACTTC. Its translation is CAWSGAGGSYEQYF.

This clone has just a few counts. The chain employs TRBV9 and TRBJ2-7; 7 bases are shared with TRBD2. J was trimmed by 0 bases and V by 6 bases; bases with no gene match: 6. The CDR3 is made up of 14 amino acids. Germline CDR1 reads SGDLS; CDR2 reads YYNGEE. CDR3 residues: CASTPGGSSYEQYF. The CDR3 bases are TGTGCCAGCACCCCGGGCGGGAGCTCCTACGAGCAGTACTTC.

This sequence joins TRBV9 and TRBJ2-3, with D maybe TRBD2 (6 bases). The V end lost 1 base, the J end lost 2 bases, and 14 bases lay between the germline ends. Germline values: CDR1 SGDLS, CDR2 YYNGEE. The CDR3 runs 16 residues. CDR3 amino acids: CASSVFPRRDTDTQYF. The CDR3 region has the DNA TGTGCCAGCAGCGTATTCCCCAGGAGGGACACAGATACGCAGTATTTT.

This clone was counted only a few times. The chain recombines TRBV5-1 with TRBJ2-1; 11 positions match TRBD2. V gave up 2 bases and J gave up 6 bases; unmatched junction bases: 4. The CDR3 is 15 residues long. Germline CDR1 SGHRS, CDR2 YFSETQ. CDR3 residues: CASSLLAGVLNEQFF. In nucleotides, the CDR3 is TGCGCCAGCAGCTTACTAGCGGGAGTCCTCAATGAGCAGTTCTTC.